A single sample gave rise to the 32 T cell receptor beta chains below, sequenced in a study of blood T cell repertoires in COVID-19. The data were produced by immunoSEQ multiplex PCR, yet TCRdb's version contains in-frame clones alone and is incomplete. This sample has more than 200,000 clones, with 70% to 90% found just once. The specimen was peripheral blood. Source of these receptors: a woman aged 45-59 years with acute or convalescent COVID-19.

The chain employs TRBV5-4 and TRBJ2-2; 9 bases map to TRBD1. This CDR3 comprises 16 residues. V dropped 5 bases and J dropped 5; count of bases not matched to a gene: 10. In germline, CDR1 is SGHNT, CDR2 YYREEE (reference sequence). The CDR3 region is CASSLQTGGVTGELFF. DNA of the CDR3: TGTGCCAGCAGTTTACAGACAGGGGGTGTGACCGGGGAGCTGTTTTTT.

The genes are TRBV10-3 and TRBJ2-3, with 10 bases aligning to TRBD2. Germline-derived CDR1 and CDR2 are ENHRY and SYGVKD. V shed 6 bases and J 3 bases; nucleotides not matched to a gene: 6. The CDR3 spans 15 residues. CDR3 sequence: CAIRKAGGPTDTQYF. The DNA for the CDR3 is TGTGCCATCAGGAAAGCGGGGGGGCCGACAGATACGCAGTATTTT.

V usage is TRBV5-8 and J usage is TRBJ2-1; tentative D call: TRBD1 (5 bases). CDR1 is SGHTS and CDR2 is YDEGEE in the germline V gene. CDR3 length: 14 amino acids. V was shortened by 7 bases and J by 8 bases, with 19 bases between the two germline ends. This CDR3 reads CASRLRDQGDEQFF. The DNA of the CDR3 is TGTGCCAGCCGCCTCCGAGACCAGGGCGATGAGCAGTTCTTC.

The rearrangement uses TRBV6-4 and TRBJ1-1; 8 bases map to TRBD1. The CDR3 consists of 13 residues. V dropped 11 bases and J dropped 1; count of bases not matched to a gene: 6. The germline CDR1 and CDR2 sequences are MRHNA and SNTAGT. In nucleotides, the CDR3 is TGTGCCGACAAAGGACAGGGGAACACTGAAGCTTTCTTT. This encodes CADKGQGNTEAFF.

This chain links TRBV23-1 with TRBJ2-7, with 11 bases lining up with TRBD2. TRBV23-1 is an ORF for which the function is uncertain. The J segment lost 0 bases and the V segment lost 2 bases, leaving 6 bases of the junction unmatched. This CDR3 region has 17 residues. DNA of the CDR3: TGCGCCAGCAGTCAAGGTGAAACTAGCGGGAGCTCCTACGAGCAGTACTTC. Encoded protein: CASSQGETSGSSYEQYF.

The chain links TRBV5-1 to TRBJ2-1, with 7 bases fitting TRBD2. This CDR3 has 15 amino acids. J gave up 4 bases and V 2 bases, and 6 bases lay outside the gene matches. The germline CDR1 and CDR2 sequences are SGHRS and YFSETQ. CDR3 residues: CASSFVASGYNEQFF. The DNA of the CDR3 is TGCGCCAGCAGCTTTGTGGCTAGCGGATACAATGAGCAGTTCTTC.

On this clone itself: Other DNA sequences within the sample encode an identical CDR3. The gene calls are TRBV12-3 or TRBV12-4 and TRBJ2-7; D perhaps matches TRBD2 (6 bases). The CDR3 covers 12 residues. V gave up 3 bases and J gave up 4 bases, with 7 bases separating them. DNA for the CDR3: TGTGCCAGCAGTTTTCGGGGGTACGAGCAGTACTTC. Its translation: CASSFRGYEQYF.

The rearrangement uses TRBV24-1 and TRBJ2-2, with a weak D call TRBD1 (6 bases). Germline V CDR1 and CDR2: KGHDR, SFDVKD. The CDR3 covers 13 residues. V shed 8 bases and J shed 4 bases, with 10 bases lying between them. The CDR3 DNA sequence: TGTGCCACCAACCTAGGGGGCACCGGGGAGCTGTTTTTT. Translating gives CATNLGGTGELFF.

The chain recombines TRBV4-3 with TRBJ2-3, with unresolved D. The CDR3 has 19 residues. Germline-derived CDR1 and CDR2 are LGHNA and YSLEER. V was shortened by 1 base and J by 0 bases, with 20 bases between the two germline ends. Written as DNA, the CDR3 is TGCGCCAGCAGCCAAGCTCACCAGACTCGTCGTGCTAGCACAGATACGCAGTATTTT. This encodes CASSQAHQTRRASTDTQYF.

V and J are TRBV3-1 (or the pseudogene TRBV3-2) and TRBJ1-6; a possible D gene is TRBD1 (5 bases). This CDR3 has 16 residues. V was cut by 2 bases and J by 7 bases, with 15 bases left in between. Germline CDR1 reads LGHDT; CDR2 reads YNNKEL (reference sequence). The CDR3 is CASSQWRQGLNSPLHF. CDR3 DNA sequence: TGTGCCAGCAGCCAATGGCGGCAGGGTTTAAATTCACCCCTCCACTTT.

This chain connects TRBV7-9 to TRBJ2-7; no firm D call. Trimming took off 1 base at V and 7 bases at J, with 5 bases between the two ends. The CDR3 sequence is 11 residues long. CDR1 and CDR2 (germline): SEHNR, FQNEAQ (reference sequence). The CDR3 loop is CASSLVEEQYF. CDR3 bases: TGTGCCAGCAGCTTAGTGGAGGAGCAGTACTTC.

The chain couples TRBV30 to TRBJ2-7; a weak D match, TRBD2 (5 bases). CDR1 and CDR2 from the germline V gene are GTSNPN and SVGIG (reference sequence). This CDR3 is built from 14 residues. V was clipped by 2 bases and J by 6 bases, with 17 bases between them. DNA of the CDR3: TGTGCCTGGAGTCCACTCGGGGAAGGGTCCGAGCAGTACTTC. Its protein is CAWSPLGEGSEQYF.

The CDR3 loop reads CATSDSTGPHYGYTF. Written as DNA, the CDR3 is TGTGCCACCAGTGATTCGACAGGGCCGCACTATGGCTACACCTTC. The V call is TRBV24-1, the J call TRBJ1-2, with TRBD1 matching 7 bases. CDR1 is KGHDR, CDR2 SFDVKD, per germline. The CDR3 spans 15 residues. V was clipped by 2 bases and J by 3 bases; unmatched bases: 5.

The gene calls are TRBV10-3 and TRBJ1-1; D gene ambiguous. The CDR3 length is 17 residues. Germline-derived CDR1 and CDR2 are ENHRY and SYGVKD. Trimming pared 1 base from V and 0 bases from J, leaving 15 bases between. In nucleotides, the CDR3 is TGTGCCATCAGTGAGTATCGAGCCCCCGACATGAACACTGAAGCTTTCTTT. Amino acids: CAISEYRAPDMNTEAFF.

This clone was seen only once. The chain has TRBV18 and TRBJ1-4; D is possibly TRBD1 (6 bases). This CDR3 spans 16 amino acids. V was cut by 0 bases and J by 6 bases, with 14 bases left in between. Germline V gene lookup returns CDR1 KGHSH and CDR2 LQKENI. CDR3 amino acids: CASSPPGQGRYEKLFF. In DNA form, the CDR3 reads TGTGCCAGCTCACCACCGGGGCAGGGGCGCTATGAAAAACTGTTTTTT. Full variable domain (rest looked up from reference TRBV18 and TRBJ1-4): NAGVMQNPRHLVRRRGQEARLRCSPMKGHSHVYWYRQLPEEGLKFMVYLQKENIIDESGMPKERFSAEFPKEGPSILRIQQVVRGDSAAYFCASSPPGQGRYEKLFFGSGTQLSVL.

This rearrangement joins TRBV10-3 to TRBJ1-1, with TRBD1 matching 8 bases. Germline-derived CDR1 and CDR2 are ENHRY and SYGVKD. CDR3 size: 12 residues. J lost 5 bases, V lost 6 bases, and 2 bases had no gene match. The CDR3 bases are TGTGCCATCAGACAGGGGGAGACTGAAGCTTTCTTT. Its protein product is CAIRQGETEAFF.

The chain couples TRBV19 to TRBJ2-7; D is possibly TRBD1 (5 bases). Trimming cost V 5 bases and J 4 bases, with 21 bases left between them. Germline CDR1 LNHDA, CDR2 SQIVND (reference sequence). This CDR3 is 16 amino acids long. DNA for the CDR3: TGTGCCAGTAGTTCCCTTTCGACAGAAAGTTGGTACGAGCAGTACTTC. This translates into CASSSLSTESWYEQYF.

This chain uses TRBV6-6 with TRBJ1-2; D is ambiguous. CDR1 is MNHNY and CDR2 is SVGAGI in the germline V gene (reference sequence). Trimming took 0 bases from V and 8 from J, leaving 7 bases between them. This CDR3 is built from 12 residues. Here the CDR3 reads CASSYSRVGYTF. In DNA form, the CDR3 reads TGTGCCAGCAGTTACTCGCGGGTCGGCTACACCTTC.

CDR3 coding DNA: TGTGCCAGCAGTTACTCTGGGCCTATTGGGACCCAGTACTTC. Amino acids: CASSYSGPIGTQYF. V usage is TRBV6-5 and J usage is TRBJ2-5; unclear D gene. Germline V gene data show CDR1 as MNHEY and CDR2 as SVGAGI. With 0 bases removed from V and 7 bases from J, the gap between germline ends came to 12 bases. This CDR3 is built from 14 residues.

This clone was detected once. V and J are TRBV3-1 (or the pseudogene TRBV3-2) and TRBJ1-2; the D gene is possibly TRBD1 (5 bases). Germline CDR1 reads LGHDT; CDR2 reads YNNKEL (reference sequence). V shed 8 bases and J shed 7 bases, with 17 bases lying between them. The CDR3 has 13 residues. The CDR3 reads CASPLPGIGGYTF. CDR3 DNA: TGTGCCAGCCCTCTTCCAGGGATAGGTGGCTACACCTTC.

This clone turned up a few times. This rearrangement joins TRBV2 to TRBJ1-3; D may be TRBD1 (6 bases). The CDR3 is made up of 14 amino acids. Germline CDR1 is SNHLY and CDR2 is FYNNEI. Trimming stripped 5 bases from V and 4 bases from J, with 12 bases between. The CDR3 region has the DNA TGTGCCAGCAGTAGGGGGATCGCGGGAAACACCATATATTTT. Translating it yields CASSRGIAGNTIYF.

The rearrangement links TRBV29-1 to TRBJ2-7; a possible D gene is TRBD1 (5 bases). The CDR3 has 13 amino acids. Trimming left V 7 bases short and J 3 bases short, with 16 bases between. Looked up from germline, CDR1 is SQVTM and CDR2 is ANQGSEA. The CDR3: CSGSLGQGYEQYF. CDR3 DNA sequence: TGCAGCGGGTCGTTAGGGCAGGGCTACGAGCAGTACTTC.

The chain carries TRBV3-1 (or the pseudogene TRBV3-2) and TRBJ2-1, with TRBD2 as a possible D gene (6 bases). The CDR3 consists of 12 residues. CDR1 is LGHDT, CDR2 YNNKEL, per germline (reference sequence). Trimming pared 3 bases from V and 7 bases from J, leaving 7 bases between. The CDR3 is CASSHGGNEQFF. The DNA of the CDR3 is TGTGCCAGCAGCCATGGGGGGAATGAGCAGTTCTTC.

The chain is built from TRBV6-6 and TRBJ2-5; 12 bases are a match to TRBD2. Germline trimming cut 5 bases from V and 5 bases from J; bases unmatched to any gene: 15. The CDR3 loop spans 18 amino acids. CDR1 and CDR2 from the germline V gene are MNHNY and SVGAGI (reference sequence). The CDR3 loop is CASSPGLAGPIWVETQYF. CDR3 in DNA: TGTGCCAGCAGTCCTGGACTAGCGGGGCCTATATGGGTGGAGACCCAGTACTTC.

This clone was counted once. The J gene is TRBJ1-5, the V gene TRBV28; 9 nucleotides agree with TRBD1. The germline V gene encodes CDR1 MDHEN and CDR2 SYDVKM. The CDR3 consists of 15 residues. Trimming removed 8 bases from V and 3 bases from J; junction bases left unmatched: 8. The CDR3 here is CASGPGTGINQPQHF. CDR3 nucleotides: TGTGCCAGCGGCCCAGGGACAGGGATCAATCAGCCCCAGCATTTT.

The chain employs TRBV4-3 and TRBJ2-3; TRBD1 matches at 8 bases. The ends lost 4 bases at V and 4 bases at J; junction bases unmatched: 4. In germline, CDR1 is LGHNA, CDR2 YSLEER. The CDR3 loop spans 14 amino acids. In DNA form, the CDR3 reads TGCGCCAGCAGCCCGCAACAGGGGGCAGATACGCAGTATTTT. Encoded protein: CASSPQQGADTQYF.

CDR3 DNA sequence: TGTGCCAGCAGCTTAGGCCTAGCGGGGGACAATGAGCAGTTCTTC. It specifies CASSLGLAGDNEQFF. The chain employs TRBV11-3 and TRBJ2-1, with TRBD2 matching over 10 bases. The CDR3 sequence is 15 residues long. Losses at the gene ends were 1 base for V and 5 bases for J; bases not matched to a gene: 2. Germline values: CDR1 SGHNT, CDR2 YENEEA.

The rearrangement uses TRBV7-2 and TRBJ1-5; TRBD1 matches at 9 bases. V shed 1 base and J 7 bases; nucleotides not matched to a gene: 5. Germline-derived CDR1 and CDR2 are SGHTA and FQGNSA. There are 15 residues in the CDR3. The CDR3 DNA reads TGTGCCAGCAGCTTAGGAGGGACAGGGAAACAGCCCCAGCATTTT. Translated: CASSLGGTGKQPQHF.

The chain recombines TRBV11-2 with TRBJ2-1; TRBD1 aligns across 8 bases. Germline V lookup: CDR1 SGHAT, CDR2 FQNNGV. This CDR3 has 18 amino acids. Trimming took 7 bases from V and 3 from J; bases not matched to a gene: 17. CDR3 DNA: TGTGCCAGCATTCCGGGACAGGATCGATTACGCAGCTACAATGAGCAGTTCTTC. Protein: CASIPGQDRLRSYNEQFF.

This chain uses TRBV5-6 with TRBJ2-1; 10 nucleotides match TRBD1. Germline CDR1 is SGHDT and CDR2 is YYEEEE. Trimming at V came to 3 bases and at J to 7 bases, leaving 10 bases not matched to a gene. This CDR3 has 16 residues. This CDR3 reads CASSWRRTGGRNEQFF. The CDR3 coding sequence is TGTGCCAGCAGCTGGCGGCGGACAGGGGGTAGGAATGAGCAGTTCTTC.

The table lists this clone with a count of one. The chain employs TRBV18 and TRBJ2-2; 9 bases fit TRBD2. The CDR3 contains 16 residues. The germline gives CDR1 KGHSH, CDR2 LQKENI. Trimming at V came to 2 bases and at J to 2 bases, leaving 3 bases not matched to a gene. CDR3 sequence: CASSPFSGGNTGELFF. CDR3 coding DNA: TGTGCCAGCTCACCATTTAGCGGGGGAAACACCGGGGAGCTGTTTTTT. Full variable domain (remainder filled in from reference TRBV18 and TRBJ2-2): NAGVMQNPRHLVRRRGQEARLRCSPMKGHSHVYWYRQLPEEGLKFMVYLQKENIIDESGMPKERFSAEFPKEGPSILRIQQVVRGDSAAYFCASSPFSGGNTGELFFGEGSRLTVL.

The V gene is TRBV6-6, the J gene TRBJ2-1, with unresolved D. Germline lookup yields CDR1 MNHNY and CDR2 SVGAGI (reference sequence). The CDR3 contains 13 residues. The ends were cut back, 8 bases at V and 2 bases at J, with 10 bases in the middle. The CDR3 nucleotides read TGTGCCAGCGGCCTGCGGCCCTACAATGAGCAGTTCTTC. It codes for CASGLRPYNEQFF.